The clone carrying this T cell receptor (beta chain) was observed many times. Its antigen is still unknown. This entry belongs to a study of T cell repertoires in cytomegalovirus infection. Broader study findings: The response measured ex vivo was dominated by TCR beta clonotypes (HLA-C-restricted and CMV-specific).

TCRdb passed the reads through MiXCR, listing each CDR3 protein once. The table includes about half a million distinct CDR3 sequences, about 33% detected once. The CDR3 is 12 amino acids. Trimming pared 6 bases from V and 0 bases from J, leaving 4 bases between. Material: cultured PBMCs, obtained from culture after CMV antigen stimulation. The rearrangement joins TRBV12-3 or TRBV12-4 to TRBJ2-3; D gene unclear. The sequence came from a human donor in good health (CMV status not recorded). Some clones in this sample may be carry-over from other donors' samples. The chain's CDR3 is CASSSSTDTQYF. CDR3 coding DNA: TGTGCCAGCAGCTCTAGCACAGATACGCAGTATTTT.